The table lists the clone carrying this TCR beta chain with many counts. Time point of the sample: pre-sensitization, week 0. The treatment is: therapeutic diphenylcyclopropenone sensitization with weekly scalp DPC. From whole blood left unfractionated, total RNA was extracted. Unique molecular identifiers were attached to individual cDNA molecules within the library. TCRdb itself ran the RACE reads through MiXCR, one entry per CDR3 protein. The data contain around 120,000 distinct CDR3 sequences, about 14% of them singletons. These data come from a study of human T cells and chemical hapten exposure. Study context: Weekly diphenylcyclopropenone doses were given to patients' scalps across the roughly 24-week study. Upper-back patch tests with 0.01% DPC were read at 6 days.

Trimming removed 5 bases from V and 9 bases from J; junction bases left unmatched: 8. This CDR3 comprises 13 residues. The V gene's germline CDR1 is SGHTA and CDR2 FQGNSA. This chain joins TRBV7-2 and TRBJ1-1, with 8 bases aligning to TRBD1. The TCR originated in a woman between 18 and 30 years old with alopecia areata. Some clones in this sample may be carry-over from other donors' samples. Sequencing was performed on whole blood, taken in connection with sensitization to the hapten diphenylcyclopropenone (DPC). CDR3 region: CASSLRQGLKAFF. CDR3 nucleotides: TGTGCCAGCAGCCTAAGACAGGGGCTGAAAGCTTTCTTT.